Following are 21 T cell receptor beta chains from one sample sequenced in a study of T-cell reconstitution after alpha-beta-depleted transplantation in children (dated by TCRdb to 2016 to 2018). The receptor library was made with PCR. Sequencing relied on an Illumina HiSeq 2500. To normalize quantification of the TCRbeta repertoire, the TCR libraries were built with molecular barcoding that relied on unique molecular identifiers. In-frame beta chains were kept once TCRdb had trimmed the public reads at Q25 with fastp and called clones with MiXCR. Identical CDR3 protein sequences are pooled into one entry, listed with their most common genes and DNA. This sample lists 190,000 or so distinct CDR3 sequences; 6% to 7% were detected once. The ten largest clones take up 3% of the sample. The sequencing here drew on PBMCs from the stem cell graft donor, taken from the stem cell graft. The receptors originated from a human donor who donated a stem cell graft to a child with Wiskott-Aldrich syndrome.

This clonotype was seen many times. The chain couples TRBV10-3 to TRBJ2-1; 9 nucleotides align to TRBD1. Germline trimming cut 9 bases from V and 9 bases from J; bases unmatched to any gene: 12. The CDR3 length is 14 residues. Germline V gene sequence: CDR1 ENHRY, CDR2 SYGVKD. The CDR3 coding sequence is TGTGCCATTTCATGGGACAGGGTAAGCGCTGAGCAGTTCTTC. Its translation is CAISWDRVSAEQFF.

A word on this clonotype: This could be a read error, since a much larger clone is one nucleotide away. V and J are TRBV12-3 or TRBV12-4 and TRBJ2-3; 10 bases are shared with TRBD2. Trimming cost V 6 bases and J 7 bases; bases outside gene matches: 16. The CDR3 loop spans 17 amino acids. The CDR3 nucleotides read TGTGCCAGCAGAAACACCAGACTAGCGGGTACAAGAAATACGCAGTATTTT. Protein: CASRNTRLAGTRNTQYF.

This clonotype has a handful of counts. The V and J genes are TRBV24-1 and TRBJ2-2, with a weak D call TRBD1 (6 bases). The germline V and J ends were trimmed by 9 bases and 1 base, with 14 bases remaining between them. This CDR3 contains 15 residues. Germline CDR1 is KGHDR and CDR2 is SFDVKD. CDR3: CATSTAGVNTGELFF. Here the CDR3 DNA reads TGTGCCACCTCAACCGCAGGGGTGAACACCGGGGAGCTGTTTTTT.

This clonotype was detected ten times or more. The V and J genes are TRBV7-2 and TRBJ2-7; the D gene is possibly TRBD2 (6 bases). V was clipped by 1 base and J by 6 bases, with 13 bases between them. The germline CDR1 and CDR2 sequences are SGHTA and FQGNSA. The CDR3 is 14 amino acids. The CDR3 DNA sequence: TGTGCCAGCAGCTTAGTTATTGCGGGACGCGAGCAGTACTTC. Residues: CASSLVIAGREQYF.

Many counts were recorded for this clonotype. The rearrangement joins TRBV10-1 to TRBJ1-1; D might be TRBD1 (5 bases). The CDR3 is 14 amino acids. From germline, CDR1 is WNHNN and CDR2 SYGVQD (reference sequence). V lost 2 bases, J lost 5 bases, and 12 bases lay in between. The CDR3 nucleotides are TGCGCCAGCAGTGAGAAGTGGGAGGGGACTGAAGCTTTCTTT. Translating it yields CASSEKWEGTEAFF.

In this sample, this clonotype turned up many times. J is TRBJ1-3 and V is TRBV4-1, with 8 bases matching TRBD1. CDR1 and CDR2 (germline): MGHRA, YSYEKL. The CDR3 has 17 residues. V shed 3 bases, J shed 0 bases, and the junction held 7 bases outside the gene matches. The CDR3 here is CASSQRQGASSGNTIYF. CDR3 nucleotide sequence: TGCGCCAGCAGCCAGCGGCAGGGGGCGAGCTCTGGAAACACCATATATTTT.

This clonotype occurred many times. This chain links TRBV4-3 with TRBJ2-1; 10 nucleotides align to TRBD2. V lost 0 bases to trimming and J lost 13 bases; unmatched junction nucleotides: 12. In germline, CDR1 is LGHNA, CDR2 YSLEER. This CDR3 comprises 16 residues. This CDR3 is CASSQDPRLAGGLQFF. In DNA form, the CDR3 reads TGCGCCAGCAGCCAAGACCCCCGCTTAGCGGGAGGACTTCAGTTCTTC.

This clonotype was seen many times. The J gene is TRBJ1-6, the V gene TRBV30; 7 nucleotides agree with TRBD1. Germline V lookup: CDR1 GTSNPN, CDR2 SVGIG (reference sequence). With 0 bases clipped from V and 11 bases from J, the junction kept 4 bases outside the gene matches. CDR3 length: 13 residues. DNA of the CDR3: TGTGCCTGGAGTGTCGGGACAGAGACACCCCTCCACTTT. Amino acids: CAWSVGTETPLHF.

This clonotype was counted at least ten times. V usage is TRBV20-1 and J usage is TRBJ2-2; 8 nucleotides line up with TRBD1. V trimming: 0 bases; J trimming: 0 bases; junction bases outside the gene matches: 6. CDR3 length equals 17 residues. In germline, CDR1 is DFQATT, CDR2 SNEGSKA (reference sequence). The CDR3 region has the DNA TGCAGTGCTAGAGACCCGGGACAGGCCGCGAACACCGGGGAGCTGTTTTTT. The encoded protein is CSARDPGQAANTGELFF.

This clonotype was seen at least ten times. The J gene is TRBJ2-5, the V gene TRBV5-1, with 9 bases fitting TRBD1. The junction had 7 bases not matched to a gene; V was cut back by 4 bases and J by 6 bases. Germline CDR1 is SGHRS and CDR2 is YFSETQ. The CDR3 is 14 amino acids. DNA of the CDR3: TGCGCCAGCAGCGAAGGGACAGGGTTGAAGACCCAGTACTTC. Amino acids: CASSEGTGLKTQYF.

At least ten counts were recorded for this clonotype. The chain combines TRBV29-1 with TRBJ1-2, with a tentative D call TRBD1 (6 bases). The CDR3 totals 12 residues. Trimming took off 3 bases at V and 7 bases at J, with 12 bases between the two ends. Germline V CDR1 and CDR2: SQVTM, ANQGSEA. The chain's CDR3 is CSVDRGGGGYTF. The CDR3 bases are TGCAGCGTTGACAGGGGAGGAGGTGGCTACACCTTC.

The V call is TRBV11-2, the J call TRBJ1-3; possible D gene TRBD1, 5 bases. Trimming took 5 bases from V and 4 from J, leaving 15 bases between them. Germline CDR1 is SGHAT and CDR2 is FQNNGV. CDR3 length: 15 residues. For the CDR3, the DNA is TGTGCCAGCAGCCGTACACCAGGGTGGGGAAACACCATATATTTT. Translated: CASSRTPGWGNTIYF.

The rearrangement links TRBV18 to TRBJ1-6; D unclear. The length of the CDR3 is 15 residues. V was trimmed by 3 bases and J by 9 bases, leaving 15 bases between them. In germline, CDR1 is KGHSH, CDR2 LQKENI. The CDR3: CASSPSRPGISPLHF. Here the CDR3 DNA reads TGTGCCAGCTCACCGTCGAGACCGGGGATTTCACCCCTCCACTTT.

This clonotype was counted many times. The rearrangement uses TRBV6-1 and TRBJ1-1; D not certain. The CDR3 extends over 16 amino acids. Germline assignment: CDR1 MNHNS and CDR2 SASEGT. Trimming shortened V by 7 bases and J by 0 bases, and 18 bases separated the two germline ends. For the CDR3, the DNA is TGTGCCAGCACCCCGCCGGGCAGACCTCTGAACACTGAAGCTTTCTTT. Translation: CASTPPGRPLNTEAFF.

The V and J genes are TRBV7-9 and TRBJ1-4; D perhaps matches TRBD1 (6 bases). V lost 3 bases and J 8 bases, leaving 10 bases between the germline ends. The CDR3 is 13 amino acids. Germline values: CDR1 SEHNR, CDR2 FQNEAQ (reference sequence). The CDR3 DNA reads as TGTGCCAGCAGCTTGATAACAGGGGAAAAACTGTTTTTT. Encoded protein: CASSLITGEKLFF.

This clonotype was counted many times. The chain employs TRBV10-2 and TRBJ1-1, with D hard to call. V lost 0 bases, J lost 1 base, and 15 bases lay in between. The CDR3 is 17 amino acids. Germline lookup yields CDR1 WSHSY and CDR2 SAAADI. The CDR3 sequence is CASSESLLSARNTEAFF. DNA of the CDR3: TGCGCCAGCAGTGAGTCGTTACTGTCGGCCCGGAACACTGAAGCTTTCTTT.

This clonotype was counted many times. This chain links TRBV24-1 with TRBJ2-1; the D is unclear. The germline V gene has CDR1 KGHDR and CDR2 SFDVKD. V was shortened by 6 bases and J by 6 bases, with 11 bases between the two germline ends. The CDR3 has 13 amino acids. The CDR3 DNA reads as TGTGCCACCAGTCACACTACGGTCAATGAGCAGTTCTTC. Protein product: CATSHTTVNEQFF.

This clonotype was seen at least ten times. The chain has TRBV20-1 and TRBJ2-1, with D perhaps matching TRBD1 (6 bases). The CDR3 contains 13 residues. Trimming removed 6 bases at V and 9 bases at J, with 18 bases between. Germline-derived CDR1 and CDR2 are DFQATT and SNEGSKA (reference sequence). The CDR3 bases are TGCAGTGCCAGGGGCCCTACTGAGGGTGAGCAGTTCTTC. Encoded protein: CSARGPTEGEQFF.

This clonotype was counted at least ten times. This sequence joins TRBV18 and TRBJ1-1, with D perhaps matching TRBD1 (5 bases). Germline V lookup: CDR1 KGHSH, CDR2 LQKENI. This CDR3 is built from 13 residues. V lost 0 bases to trimming and J lost 5 bases, with 7 bases between them. The CDR3 sequence is CASSPPDSTEAFF. The CDR3, as DNA: TGTGCCAGCTCACCACCTGACAGTACTGAAGCTTTCTTT.

This clonotype was picked up many times. This rearrangement joins TRBV12-3 or TRBV12-4 to TRBJ2-1; D could derive from TRBD1 or TRBD2 (6 bases each). V lost 3 bases, J lost 5 bases, and 11 bases lay in between. CDR3 size: 14 residues. The CDR3 reads CASSFGGRNNEQFF. Written as DNA, the CDR3 is TGTGCCAGCAGTTTCGGGGGCCGAAACAATGAGCAGTTCTTC.

This clonotype was found many times. The rearrangement links TRBV6-5 to TRBJ2-7; D is undetermined. There are 16 residues in the CDR3. From germline, CDR1 is MNHEY and CDR2 SVGAGI. Trimming left V 6 bases short and J 1 base short, with 19 bases between. In nucleotides, the CDR3 is TGTGCCAGCAGACTGGCAGATTTCCCACGTTCCTACGAGCAGTACTTC. Its translation: CASRLADFPRSYEQYF.